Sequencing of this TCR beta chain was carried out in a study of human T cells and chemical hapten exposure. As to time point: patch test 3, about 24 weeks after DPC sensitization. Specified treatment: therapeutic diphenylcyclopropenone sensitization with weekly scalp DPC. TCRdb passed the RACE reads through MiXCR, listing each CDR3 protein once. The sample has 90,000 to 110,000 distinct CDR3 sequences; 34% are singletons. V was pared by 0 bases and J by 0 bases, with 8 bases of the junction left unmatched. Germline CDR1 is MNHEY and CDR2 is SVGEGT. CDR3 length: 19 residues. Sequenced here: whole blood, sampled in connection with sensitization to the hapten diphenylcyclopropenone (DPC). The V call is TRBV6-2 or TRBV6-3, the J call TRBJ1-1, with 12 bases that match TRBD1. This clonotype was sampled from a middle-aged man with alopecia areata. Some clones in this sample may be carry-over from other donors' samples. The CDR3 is CASSYSGPGTGGLNTEAFF. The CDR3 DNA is TGTGCCAGCAGTTACTCGGGCCCCGGGACAGGGGGCCTGAACACTGAAGCTTTCTTT.